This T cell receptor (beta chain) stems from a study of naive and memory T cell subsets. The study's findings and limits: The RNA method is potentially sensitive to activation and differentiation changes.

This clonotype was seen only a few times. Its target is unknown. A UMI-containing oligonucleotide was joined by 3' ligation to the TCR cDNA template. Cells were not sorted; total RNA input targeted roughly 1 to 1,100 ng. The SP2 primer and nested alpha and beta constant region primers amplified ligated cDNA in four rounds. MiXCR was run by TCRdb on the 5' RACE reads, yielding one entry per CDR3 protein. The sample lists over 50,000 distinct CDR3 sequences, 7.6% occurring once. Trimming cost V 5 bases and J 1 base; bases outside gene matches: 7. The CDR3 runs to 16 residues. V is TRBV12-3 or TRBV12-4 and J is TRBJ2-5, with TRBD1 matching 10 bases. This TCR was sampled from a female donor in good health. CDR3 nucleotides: TGTGCCAGCAGTACCGACAGGGGGCACCGCCAAGAGACCCAGTACTTC. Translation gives CASSTDRGHRQETQYF.